Listed below are T cell receptor beta chains from one sample, sequenced in a study of blood T cell repertoires in COVID-19. Only in-frame clones appear in the TCRdb table, and some are missing; sequencing was by immunoSEQ multiplex PCR. The sample has about 68,000 clones, approximately 90% seen once. The material sequenced was peripheral blood. Receptors were obtained from a man aged 50 to 59 with acute or convalescent COVID-19. The conserved cysteine and the conserved F or W are not part of the CDR3 here.

J	V	CDR3
TRBJ1-3	TRBV24-1	ATSRGQGAVNTIY
TRBJ2-7	TRBV10-3	AIKGTSALGEQY
TRBJ2-4	TRBV29-1	SVLTGVAKNIQY
TRBJ2-5	TRBV1	TSSQISGWQETQY
TRBJ1-3	TRBV4-2	ASSQERRGTIY
TRBJ1-2	TRBV9	ASSGSGGNYGYT
TRBJ1-1	TRBV9	ASSNLARGSSTEAF
TRBJ1-2	TRBV4-1	ASSQDARGTYGYT
TRBJ1-1	TRBV2	ASSGFWARTEAF
TRBJ1-5	TRBV6-5	ASSRQYSNQPQH
TRBJ2-1	TRBV4-1	ASSQGHTAYNEQF
TRBJ1-4	TRBV12-5	ASGLDTLRRERDEKLF
TRBJ2-1	TRBV3-1/TRBV3-2	ASGAELAINEQF
TRBJ1-6	TRBV5-1	ASSPTGQGAAPLH
TRBJ2-5	TRBV7-2	ASSFSSGDRKETQY
TRBJ1-2	TRBV19	ASSSVTINGYT
TRBJ2-1	TRBV2	ASSEGVGSATYNEQF
TRBJ1-1	TRBV5-1	ASSYTGQGGTEAF
TRBJ2-7	TRBV7-2	ASSFINPGEQY
TRBJ2-5	TRBV5-4	ASRSGTQETQY
TRBJ1-4	TRBV4-3	ASSQEMTGWEFATNEKLF
TRBJ2-1	TRBV6-2/TRBV6-3	ASSYLEGGSYNEQF
TRBJ1-5	TRBV11-2	ASSPGHNQPQH
TRBJ1-1	TRBV2	ASSDPGRSNTEAF
TRBJ2-1	TRBV9	ASSVVGSGSTIEQF
TRBJ2-3	TRBV6-2/TRBV6-3	ASSLLSTDTQY
TRBJ2-2	TRBV13	ASITGGTNTGELF
TRBJ2-2	TRBV12-5	ASALTGAGELF
TRBJ2-3	TRBV11-2	ASSLGLTTNTDTQY
TRBJ2-7	TRBV28	ASSLFSGTGGVGSYEQY
TRBJ2-3	TRBV19	ASSRGLAGVADTQY